This T cell receptor beta chain is drawn from a study of CD8+CD57+ T cells in acquired aplastic anemia. Study as a whole: Sorted CD4+ and CD8+ cells gave an average of 3.2 ug of DNA. CD4+ cells from healthy donors averaged around 10 million reads.

Note on this clonotype: Its antigen is not identified.

Overall study findings and caveats: CD8+ Simpson's diversity did not differ significantly between patients and controls. Patients and controls turned out to have roughly 29 CD8+ CDR3 sequences in common.

The germline V gene has CDR1 DFQATT and CDR2 SNEGSKA (reference sequence). The CDR3 has 14 residues. V was clipped by 6 bases and J by 6 bases; unmatched bases: 14. CDR3 and TCR beta VDJ profiling relied on a genomic DNA template. One entry per CDR3 protein, called by TCRdb with MiXCR from the reads. The sample contains a few hundred thousand distinct CDR3 sequences, roughly 55% of which appear only once. V and J are TRBV20-1 and TRBJ2-7; TRBD2 matches at 7 bases. Sequencing input: sorted CD4+, CD8+, or CD8+CD57+ T cells (not recorded which) from PBMCs. The TCR sequence derives from a human donor in good health. CDR3 amino acids: CSAPGGGRQSEQYF. Here the CDR3 DNA reads TGCAGTGCCCCTGGGGGGGGGAGACAGTCCGAGCAGTACTTC.